This TCR beta chain emerged from a study of OX40 agonist ivuxolimab in advanced cancers. Data came from immunoSEQ multiplex PCR; TCRdb stores just in-frame clones and leaves some out. The repertoire holds 85,000 to 100,000 clones, with 70% to 90% as singletons. Sampling times: baseline, cycle 4 day 1, cycle 7 day 1. V gave up 3 bases and J gave up 8 bases, with 13 bases separating them. CDR1 is SGHTA, CDR2 FQGNSA, per germline. This CDR3 is built from 14 residues. The specimen was CD4+ or CD8+ T cells sorted from blood, collected in a trial of the OX40 agonist ivuxolimab. This clonotype originated in an adult with an advanced solid tumor such as melanoma, head and neck, liver or kidney cancer. The rearrangement uses TRBV7-2 and TRBJ1-4; D is possibly TRBD1 (5 bases). CDR3 nucleotides: TGTGCCAGCAGCTTCCGCAGGGAAGGCGAAAAACTGTTTTTT. Amino acids: CASSFRREGEKLFF.